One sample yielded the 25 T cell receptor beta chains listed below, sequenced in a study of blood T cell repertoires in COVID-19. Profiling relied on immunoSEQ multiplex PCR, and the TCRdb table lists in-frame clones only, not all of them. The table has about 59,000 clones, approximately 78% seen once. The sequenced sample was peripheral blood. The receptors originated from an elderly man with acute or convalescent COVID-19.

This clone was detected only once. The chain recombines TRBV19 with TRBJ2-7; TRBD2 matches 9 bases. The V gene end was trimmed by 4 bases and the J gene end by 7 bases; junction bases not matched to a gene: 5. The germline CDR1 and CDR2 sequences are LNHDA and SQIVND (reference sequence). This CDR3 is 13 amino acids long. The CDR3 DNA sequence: TGTGCCAGTAGTACCTTAGCGGGAGTGGAGCAGTACTTC. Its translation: CASSTLAGVEQYF.

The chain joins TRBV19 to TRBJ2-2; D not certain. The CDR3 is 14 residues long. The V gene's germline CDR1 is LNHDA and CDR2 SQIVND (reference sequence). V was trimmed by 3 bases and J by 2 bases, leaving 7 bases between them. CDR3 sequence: CASSISRNTGELFF. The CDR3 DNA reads TGTGCCAGTAGTATTTCCAGAAACACCGGGGAGCTGTTTTTT.

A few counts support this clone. This CDR3 reads CASSLVTGANEKLFF. The CDR3 nucleotides read TGTGCCAGCAGCTTGGTGACAGGGGCTAATGAAAAACTGTTTTTT. The chain employs TRBV5-6 and TRBJ1-4; TRBD1 aligns across 8 bases. The trim removed 0 bases at V and 3 bases at J, leaving 1 base unmatched. Germline assignment: CDR1 SGHDT and CDR2 YYEEEE. The CDR3 consists of 15 residues.

CDR3 loop: CASKINRGADTQYF. CDR3 sequence (DNA): TGTGCCAGCAAAATAAACAGGGGCGCAGATACGCAGTATTTT. V gene TRBV6-5 combines with J gene TRBJ2-3; the match to TRBD1 covers 7 bases. V lost 7 bases and J lost 4; bases outside the gene matches: 8. CDR1 MNHEY and CDR2 SVGAGI come from the germline V gene. CDR3 length equals 14 residues.

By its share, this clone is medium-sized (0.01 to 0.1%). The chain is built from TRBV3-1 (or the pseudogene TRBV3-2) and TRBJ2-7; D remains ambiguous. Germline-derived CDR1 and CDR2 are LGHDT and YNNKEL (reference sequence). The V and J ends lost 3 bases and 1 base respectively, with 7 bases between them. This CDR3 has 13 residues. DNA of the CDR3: TGTGCCAGCAGCCACACAGAATCCTACGAGCAGTACTTC. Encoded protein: CASSHTESYEQYF.

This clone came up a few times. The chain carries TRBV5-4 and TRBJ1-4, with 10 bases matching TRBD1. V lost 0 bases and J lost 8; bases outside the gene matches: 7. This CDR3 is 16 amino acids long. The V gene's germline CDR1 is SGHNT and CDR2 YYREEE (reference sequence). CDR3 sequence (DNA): TGTGCCAGCAGCTTGGGGGCCGGGACAGGGGACGAAAAACTGTTTTTT. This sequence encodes CASSLGAGTGDEKLFF.

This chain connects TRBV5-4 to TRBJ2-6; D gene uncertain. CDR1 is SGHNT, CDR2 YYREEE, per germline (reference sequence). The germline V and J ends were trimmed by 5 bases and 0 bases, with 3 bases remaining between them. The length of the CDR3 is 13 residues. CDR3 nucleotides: TGTGCCAGCAGGGCCTCTGGGGCCAACGTCCTGACTTTC. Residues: CASRASGANVLTF.

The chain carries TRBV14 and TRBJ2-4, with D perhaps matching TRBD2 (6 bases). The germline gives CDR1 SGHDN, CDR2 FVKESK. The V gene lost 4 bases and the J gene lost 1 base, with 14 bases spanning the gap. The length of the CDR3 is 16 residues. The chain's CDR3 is CASSPRGAGAKNIQYF. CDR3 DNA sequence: TGTGCCAGCAGCCCCCGTGGTGCGGGGGCCAAAAACATTCAGTACTTC.

The CDR3 DNA reads as TGTGCCAGCAGCCAAAGCATGGGACAGGTCCCTGGGGGCTACACCTTC. This gives the protein CASSQSMGQVPGGYTF. V is TRBV3-1 (or the pseudogene TRBV3-2) and J is TRBJ1-2; 8 bases are shared with TRBD1. Germline V gene lookup returns CDR1 LGHDT and CDR2 YNNKEL (reference sequence). The CDR3 length is 16 residues. The J segment lost 8 bases and the V segment lost 2 bases, leaving 13 bases of the junction unmatched.

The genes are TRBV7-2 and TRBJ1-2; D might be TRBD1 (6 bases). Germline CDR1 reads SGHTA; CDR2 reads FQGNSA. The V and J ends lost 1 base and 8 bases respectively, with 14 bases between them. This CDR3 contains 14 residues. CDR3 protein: CASSLETGLSGYTF. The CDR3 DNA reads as TGTGCCAGCAGCTTAGAAACAGGGCTGTCGGGCTACACCTTC. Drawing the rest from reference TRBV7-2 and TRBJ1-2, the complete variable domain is GAGVSQSPSNKVTEKGKDVELRCDPISGHTALYWYRQSLGQGLEFLIYFQGNSAPDKSGLPSDRFSAERTGGSVSTLTIQRTQQEDSAVYLCASSLETGLSGYTFGSGTRLTVV.

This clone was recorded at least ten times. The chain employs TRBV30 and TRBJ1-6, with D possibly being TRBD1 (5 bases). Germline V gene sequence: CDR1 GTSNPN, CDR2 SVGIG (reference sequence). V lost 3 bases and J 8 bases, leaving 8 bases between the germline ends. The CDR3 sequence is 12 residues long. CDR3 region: CAWSRVYSPLHF. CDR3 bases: TGTGCCTGGAGCAGGGTTTATTCACCCCTCCACTTT.

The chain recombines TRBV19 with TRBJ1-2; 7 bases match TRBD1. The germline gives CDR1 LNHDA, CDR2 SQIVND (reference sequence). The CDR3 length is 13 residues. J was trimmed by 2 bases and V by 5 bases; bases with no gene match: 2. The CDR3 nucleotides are TGTGCCAGTAGTCTACAGGGGAACTATGGCTACACCTTC. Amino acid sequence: CASSLQGNYGYTF.

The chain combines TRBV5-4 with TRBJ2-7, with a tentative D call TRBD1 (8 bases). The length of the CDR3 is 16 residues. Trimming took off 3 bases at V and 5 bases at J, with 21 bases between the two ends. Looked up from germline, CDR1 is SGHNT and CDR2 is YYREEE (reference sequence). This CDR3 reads CASSSGQGGPPDEQYF. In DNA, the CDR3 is TGTGCCAGCAGCTCTGGACAGGGAGGGCCCCCGGACGAGCAGTACTTC.

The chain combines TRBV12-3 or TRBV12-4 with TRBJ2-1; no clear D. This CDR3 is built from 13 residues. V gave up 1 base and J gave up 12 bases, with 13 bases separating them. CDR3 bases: TGTGCCAGCAGTTTAGGTGGTCTCGGTGGGCAGTTCTTC. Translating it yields CASSLGGLGGQFF.

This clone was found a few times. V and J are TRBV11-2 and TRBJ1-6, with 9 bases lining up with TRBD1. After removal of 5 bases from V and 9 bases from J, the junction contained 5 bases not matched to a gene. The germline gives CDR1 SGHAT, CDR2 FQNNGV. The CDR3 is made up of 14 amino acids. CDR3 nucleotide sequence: TGTGCCAGCAGCCCGACAGGGGGTACTTCACCCCTCCACTTT. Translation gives CASSPTGGTSPLHF.

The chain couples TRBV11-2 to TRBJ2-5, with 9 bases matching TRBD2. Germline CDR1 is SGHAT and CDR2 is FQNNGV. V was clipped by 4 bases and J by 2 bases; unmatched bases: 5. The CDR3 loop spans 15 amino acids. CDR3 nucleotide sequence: TGTGCCAGCAGCTCAAGCGGGGGGTATCAAGAGACCCAGTACTTC. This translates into CASSSSGGYQETQYF.

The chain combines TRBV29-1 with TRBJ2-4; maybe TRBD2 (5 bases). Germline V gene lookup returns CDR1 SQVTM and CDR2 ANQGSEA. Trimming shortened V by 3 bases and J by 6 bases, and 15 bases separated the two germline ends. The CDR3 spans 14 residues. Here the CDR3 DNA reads TGCAGCGTTGAGGGTGGGAGTACTCTAAACATTCAGTACTTC. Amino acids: CSVEGGSTLNIQYF.

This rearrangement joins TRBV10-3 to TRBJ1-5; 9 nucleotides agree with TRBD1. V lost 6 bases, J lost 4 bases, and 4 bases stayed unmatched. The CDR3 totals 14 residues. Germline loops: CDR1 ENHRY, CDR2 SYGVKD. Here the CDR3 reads CAIRDGTGNQPQHF. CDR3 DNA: TGTGCCATCAGGGATGGGACAGGGAATCAGCCCCAGCATTTT.

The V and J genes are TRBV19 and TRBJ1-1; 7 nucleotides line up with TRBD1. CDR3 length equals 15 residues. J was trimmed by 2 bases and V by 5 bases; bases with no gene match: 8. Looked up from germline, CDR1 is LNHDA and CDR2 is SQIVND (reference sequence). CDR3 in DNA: TGTGCCAGTAGTCCTCAAGGGACAGTTAACACTGAAGCTTTCTTT. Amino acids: CASSPQGTVNTEAFF.

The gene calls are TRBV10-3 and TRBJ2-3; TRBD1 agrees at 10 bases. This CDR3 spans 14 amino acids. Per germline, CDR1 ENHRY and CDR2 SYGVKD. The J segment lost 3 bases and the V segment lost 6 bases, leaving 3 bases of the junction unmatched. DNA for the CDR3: TGTGCCATCAGCCCGGGACAGGGGACAGATACGCAGTATTTT. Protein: CAISPGQGTDTQYF.

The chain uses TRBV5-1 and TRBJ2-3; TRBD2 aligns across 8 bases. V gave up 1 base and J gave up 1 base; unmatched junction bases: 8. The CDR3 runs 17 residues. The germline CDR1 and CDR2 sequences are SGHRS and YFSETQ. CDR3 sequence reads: CASSLRAGAGGTDTQYF. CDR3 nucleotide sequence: TGCGCCAGCAGCTTGCGGGCCGGAGCGGGGGGCACAGATACGCAGTATTTT.

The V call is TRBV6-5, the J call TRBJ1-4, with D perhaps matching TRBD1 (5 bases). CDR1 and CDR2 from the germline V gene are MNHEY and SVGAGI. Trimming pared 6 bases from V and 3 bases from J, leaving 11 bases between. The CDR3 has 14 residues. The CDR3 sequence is CASSSREANEKLFF. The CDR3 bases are TGTGCCAGCAGCAGCAGGGAGGCTAATGAAAAACTGTTTTTT.

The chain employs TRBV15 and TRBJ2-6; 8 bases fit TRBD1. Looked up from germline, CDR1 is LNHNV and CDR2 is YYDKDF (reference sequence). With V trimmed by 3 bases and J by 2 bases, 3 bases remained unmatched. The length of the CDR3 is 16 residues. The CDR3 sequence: CATSRLRGPGANVLTF. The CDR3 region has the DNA TGTGCCACCAGCAGGCTCAGGGGGCCTGGGGCCAACGTCCTGACTTTC.

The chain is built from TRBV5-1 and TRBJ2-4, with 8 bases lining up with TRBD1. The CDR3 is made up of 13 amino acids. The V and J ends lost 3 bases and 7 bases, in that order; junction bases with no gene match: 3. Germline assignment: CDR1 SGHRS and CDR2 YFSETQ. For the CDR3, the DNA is TGCGCCAGCAGCTACGGACAGGGTAACATTCAGTACTTC. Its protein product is CASSYGQGNIQYF.

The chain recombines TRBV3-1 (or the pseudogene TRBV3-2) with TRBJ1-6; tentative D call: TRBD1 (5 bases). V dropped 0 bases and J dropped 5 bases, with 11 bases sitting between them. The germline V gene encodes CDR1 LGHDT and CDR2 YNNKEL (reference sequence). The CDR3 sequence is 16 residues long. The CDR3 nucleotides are TGTGCCAGCAGCCAAGAAAGACAGCTTAATAATTCACCCCTCCACTTT. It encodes CASSQERQLNNSPLHF.